The present T cell receptor beta chain was sequenced within a study of identical twins' blood T cells. Overall study results and limits: Abundant TCRbeta CDR3s overlapped more between twins than with unrelated donors. V gene usage reportedly matched far better within twin pairs than unrelated donors. Twins shared about as many clonotypes as their cloneset sizes predicted.

Likely shared infections and vaccines: all three twin pairs were reared together. TCRdb passed the 5' RACE reads through MiXCR, listing each CDR3 protein once. The data contain around 380,000 distinct CDR3 sequences, about 28% of them singletons. Worth noting for this clonotype: What it binds is unknown.

Sequenced input: PBMCs. The origin of this receptor is a woman aged 18 to 55 in good health.

The CDR3 region is CASSLGTGKNEQYF. Here the CDR3 DNA reads TGCGCCAGCAGCTTAGGGACAGGGAAAAACGAGCAGTACTTC. V gene TRBV5-1 combines with J gene TRBJ2-7; TRBD1 aligns across 9 bases. The V segment lost 2 bases and the J segment 5 bases; nucleotides outside the gene matches: 5. The V gene's germline CDR1 is SGHRS and CDR2 YFSETQ. The CDR3 is 14 residues long.